These 22 T cell receptor beta chains came from one sample sequenced in a study of metastatic and nonmetastatic thyroid tumors. TCRdb recomputed clones from the PCR reads via MiXCR. The data show about 20,000 clones, about 11% seen once. Prior to thyroid surgery, none of the patients had received any treatment. What was sequenced was blood. The receptors come from a female donor with papillary thyroid cancer or a benign thyroid nodule (not recorded which). Some clones in this sample may be carry-over from other donors' samples.

A word on this clone: A read error may produce the germline difference seen at one junction end. The rearrangement uses TRBV5-1 and TRBJ2-2; no clear D gene. The germline CDR1 and CDR2 sequences are SGHRS and YFSETQ. There are 17 residues in the CDR3. In nucleotides, the CDR3 is TGCGCCAGCATCTTGCCCCGAAGGAAACCGAACACCTGGGAGCTGTTTTTT. Amino acid sequence: CASILPRRKPNTWELFF.

Many counts were recorded for this clone. This chain links TRBV20-1 with TRBJ2-1; TRBD2 aligns across 14 bases. Germline V gives CDR1 DFQATT, CDR2 SNEGSKA (reference sequence). The V and J ends lost 5 bases and 8 bases, in that order; junction bases with no gene match: 5. The CDR3 totals 14 residues. The CDR3 loop is CSAGTSGRGYEQFF. The CDR3 DNA reads as TGCAGTGCTGGGACTAGCGGGAGAGGGTATGAGCAGTTCTTC.

In its sample, this clone ranks as medium-sized. The V and J genes are TRBV12-3 or TRBV12-4 and TRBJ1-2; no definite D call. The CDR3 spans 12 residues. Between the trimmed V and J ends, which lost 3 bases and 8 bases, there was a span of 10 bases. CDR3 loop: CASSFSRAGYTF. The DNA of the CDR3 is TGTGCCAGCAGTTTTAGTAGGGCAGGCTACACCTTC.

This clone showed up many times. This sample includes further DNA sequences coding for the same CDR3. CDR3 sequence: CASRAQVQPQHF. The CDR3 DNA reads as TGTGCCAGCAGAGCCCAAGTTCAGCCCCAGCATTTT. This chain joins TRBV2 and TRBJ1-5; D gene ambiguous. Per the germline V gene, CDR1 is SNHLY and CDR2 is FYNNEI. The CDR3 runs 12 residues. The germline V and J ends were trimmed by 6 bases and 6 bases, with 9 bases remaining between them.

This rearrangement joins TRBV6-1 to TRBJ1-2; no firm D call. The CDR3 consists of 13 residues. The V gene lost 7 bases and the J gene lost 5 bases, with 14 bases spanning the gap. Germline values: CDR1 MNHNS, CDR2 SASEGT. CDR3 protein: CASKYKDGYGYTF. As DNA, the CDR3 is TGTGCCAGCAAGTATAAGGACGGATATGGCTACACCTTC.

This clone was seen many times. The rearrangement links TRBV6-4 to TRBJ2-3; D tentatively reads TRBD1 or TRBD2 (5 bases each). This CDR3 contains 15 residues. Deletions cut 3 bases from V and 3 bases from J, with 13 bases between. Germline CDR1 is MRHNA and CDR2 is SNTAGT. CDR3 loop: CASSDTPGTTDTQYF. The CDR3 coding sequence is TGTGCCAGCAGTGATACCCCGGGGACGACAGATACGCAGTATTTT.

In this sample, this clone turned up many times. The chain has TRBV6-5 and TRBJ1-4; D remains unclear. The CDR3 totals 13 residues. V was shortened by 2 bases and J by 2 bases, with 3 bases between the two germline ends. Per the germline V gene, CDR1 is MNHEY and CDR2 is SVGAGI. CDR3 protein: CASSYRTNEKLFF. As DNA, the CDR3 is TGTGCCAGCAGTTACCGGACTAATGAAAAACTGTTTTTT.

This clone was recorded many times. The chain is built from TRBV29-1 and TRBJ2-7; D is ambiguous. The CDR3 is made up of 14 amino acids. Trimming took 2 bases from V and 2 from J, leaving 13 bases between them. CDR1 and CDR2 from the germline V gene are SQVTM and ANQGSEA. CDR3 loop: CSVERPENPYEQYF. In DNA form, the CDR3 reads TGCAGCGTTGAAAGACCAGAAAACCCCTACGAGCAGTACTTC.

This clone showed up many times. The chain links TRBV20-1 to TRBJ2-6, with no clear D. V was pared by 5 bases and J by 4 bases, with 9 bases between. This CDR3 is built from 13 residues. CDR1 is DFQATT, CDR2 SNEGSKA, per germline (reference sequence). The CDR3 DNA reads as TGCAGTGCTCCCCATACAGGGGCCAACGTCCTGACTTTC. Its translation is CSAPHTGANVLTF.

By frequency in the sample, this clone is medium-sized. V is TRBV6-2 or TRBV6-3 and J is TRBJ2-7; no clear D gene. There are 13 residues in the CDR3. The germline V gene has CDR1 MNHEY and CDR2 SVGEGT. The V and J ends lost 0 bases and 3 bases respectively, with 6 bases between them. CDR3 in DNA: TGTGCCAGCAGTTACTCCCCCCGCTACGAGCAGTACTTC. Translation: CASSYSPRYEQYF.

This clone was recorded many times. This same CDR3 is encoded by further DNA sequences in the sample. The V and J genes are TRBV15 and TRBJ2-1; 11 bases match TRBD1. Germline V gives CDR1 LNHNV, CDR2 YYDKDF (reference sequence). The ends lost 3 bases at V and 7 bases at J; junction bases unmatched: 11. The CDR3 is 17 residues long. The CDR3 bases are TGTGCCACCAGCAGCGACCGGCGGGACAGGGGGGGAAATGAGCAGTTCTTC. It encodes CATSSDRRDRGGNEQFF.

This clone has ten or more counts. The V call is TRBV4-3, the J call TRBJ2-1, with 9 bases that match TRBD1. V was pared by 3 bases and J by 6 bases, with 9 bases of the junction left unmatched. The CDR3 extends over 16 amino acids. The germline V gene has CDR1 LGHNA and CDR2 YSLEER. CDR3 in DNA: TGCGCCAGCAGCCAGACCGGGACAGGGATTGGCAATGAGCAGTTCTTC. Protein: CASSQTGTGIGNEQFF.

This clone was counted ten times or more. The gene calls are TRBV20-1 and TRBJ2-1; no definite D call. The CDR3 runs 15 residues. V lost 0 bases and J 0 bases, leaving 9 bases between the germline ends. Germline CDR1 reads DFQATT; CDR2 reads SNEGSKA (reference sequence). For the CDR3, the DNA is TGCAGTGCTAGAGATGGAGCAAACTCCTACAATGAGCAGTTCTTC. Residues: CSARDGANSYNEQFF.

The rearrangement joins TRBV6-1 to TRBJ2-7; D might be TRBD1 (6 bases). Between the trimmed V and J ends, which lost 6 bases and 3 bases, there was a span of 9 bases. CDR1 and CDR2 from the germline V gene are MNHNS and SASEGT. The CDR3 has 12 amino acids. CDR3 nucleotides: TGTGCCAGCAGCAACAGGGACTACGAGCAGTACTTC. Protein: CASSNRDYEQYF.

This clone showed up many times. This sequence joins TRBV25-1 and TRBJ1-1, with 8 bases that match TRBD1. CDR1 is MGHDK, CDR2 SYGVNS, per germline. J was trimmed by 1 base and V by 3 bases; bases with no gene match: 4. The CDR3 has 15 amino acids. As DNA, the CDR3 is TGTGCCAGCAGTGAGAGGACAGGGTGGAACACTGAAGCTTTCTTT. Translation: CASSERTGWNTEAFF.

Judged by abundance, this clone is medium-sized. The J gene is TRBJ2-6, the V gene TRBV6-2 or TRBV6-3; D gene uncertain. The CDR3 contains 15 residues. CDR1 MNHEY and CDR2 SVGEGT come from the germline V gene. V lost 3 bases to trimming and J lost 0 bases, with 6 bases between them. CDR3 nucleotides: TGTGCCAGCAGTTATGAGGACTCTGGGGCCAACGTCCTGACTTTC. This gives the protein CASSYEDSGANVLTF.

This clone was counted ten times or more. The rearrangement joins TRBV18 to TRBJ2-7, with TRBD2 identical over 11 bases. Germline values: CDR1 KGHSH, CDR2 LQKENI. V was pared by 2 bases and J by 7 bases, with 7 bases of the junction left unmatched. The CDR3 has 15 amino acids. CDR3 protein: CASSPRLAGGREQYF. The CDR3 DNA is TGTGCCAGCTCACCAAGGCTAGCGGGAGGTCGGGAGCAGTACTTC.

The V gene is TRBV5-1, the J gene TRBJ1-1, with D perhaps TRBD1 (5 bases). Per the germline V gene, CDR1 is SGHRS and CDR2 is YFSETQ. The CDR3 is made up of 15 amino acids. Trimming left V 3 bases short and J 0 bases short, with 12 bases between. The CDR3 region has the DNA TGCGCCAGCAGCTGGGAGGGGCACATGAACACTGAAGCTTTCTTT. Its protein product is CASSWEGHMNTEAFF. Full variable domain (outside the CDR3, taken from reference TRBV5-1 and TRBJ1-1): KAGVTQTPRYLIKTRGQQVTLSCSPISGHRSVSWYQQTPGQGLQFLFEYFSETQRNKGNFPGRFSGRQFSNSRSEMNVSTLELGDSALYLCASSWEGHMNTEAFFGQGTRLTVV.

This clone was found many times. V gene TRBV9 combines with J gene TRBJ2-2, with D unresolved. Trimming took off 4 bases at V and 1 base at J, with 11 bases between the two ends. The CDR3 is 15 residues long. Germline CDR1 and CDR2: SGDLS and YYNGEE. In DNA form, the CDR3 reads TGTGCCAGCAGCCCATTCCGACGGAACACCGGGGAGCTGTTTTTT. Its translation is CASSPFRRNTGELFF.

This chain's CDR3 is CASSRDSRSGRADTQYF. CDR3 coding DNA: TGTGCCAGCAGCCGAGATTCGAGAAGCGGGAGGGCAGATACGCAGTATTTT. The chain combines TRBV4-2 with TRBJ2-3, with 10 nucleotides matching TRBD2. Germline V CDR1 and CDR2: LGHNA, YNFKEQ. The CDR3 is made up of 17 amino acids. With 4 bases clipped from V and 4 bases from J, the junction kept 11 bases outside the gene matches.

The chain carries TRBV11-2 and TRBJ2-7; TRBD1 matches 7 bases. In germline, CDR1 is SGHAT, CDR2 FQNNGV. The CDR3 runs to 15 residues. V shed 0 bases and J 5 bases; nucleotides not matched to a gene: 7. CDR3 sequence reads: CASSLDPGGRDEQYF. As DNA, the CDR3 is TGTGCCAGCAGCTTAGATCCAGGGGGTAGGGACGAGCAGTACTTC.

CDR3 sequence: CASSLEGGDTQYF. The CDR3 DNA is TGTGCCAGCAGCTTGGAGGGAGGGGATACGCAGTATTTT. The genes are TRBV5-4 and TRBJ2-3, with 7 nucleotides matching TRBD2. The ends lost 0 bases at V and 6 bases at J; junction bases unmatched: 1. From germline, CDR1 is SGHNT and CDR2 YYREEE (reference sequence). The CDR3 consists of 13 residues.